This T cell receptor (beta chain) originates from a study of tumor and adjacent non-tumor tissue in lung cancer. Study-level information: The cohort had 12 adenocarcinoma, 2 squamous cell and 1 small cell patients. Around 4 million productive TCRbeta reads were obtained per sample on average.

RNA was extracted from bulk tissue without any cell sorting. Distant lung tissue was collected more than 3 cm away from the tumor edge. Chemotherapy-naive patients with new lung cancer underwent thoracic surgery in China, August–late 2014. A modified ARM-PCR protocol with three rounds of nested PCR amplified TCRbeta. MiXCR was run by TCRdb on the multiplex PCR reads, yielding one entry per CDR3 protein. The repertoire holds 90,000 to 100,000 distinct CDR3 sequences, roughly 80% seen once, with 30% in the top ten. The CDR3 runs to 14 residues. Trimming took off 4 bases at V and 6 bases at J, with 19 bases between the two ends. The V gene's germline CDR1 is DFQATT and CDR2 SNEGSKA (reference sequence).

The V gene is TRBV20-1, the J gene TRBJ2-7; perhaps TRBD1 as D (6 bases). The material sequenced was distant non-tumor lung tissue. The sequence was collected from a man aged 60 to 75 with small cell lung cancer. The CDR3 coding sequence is TGCAGTGCTATCCCAGGGGCCATGGGGATCGAGCAGTACTTC. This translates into CSAIPGAMGIEQYF.